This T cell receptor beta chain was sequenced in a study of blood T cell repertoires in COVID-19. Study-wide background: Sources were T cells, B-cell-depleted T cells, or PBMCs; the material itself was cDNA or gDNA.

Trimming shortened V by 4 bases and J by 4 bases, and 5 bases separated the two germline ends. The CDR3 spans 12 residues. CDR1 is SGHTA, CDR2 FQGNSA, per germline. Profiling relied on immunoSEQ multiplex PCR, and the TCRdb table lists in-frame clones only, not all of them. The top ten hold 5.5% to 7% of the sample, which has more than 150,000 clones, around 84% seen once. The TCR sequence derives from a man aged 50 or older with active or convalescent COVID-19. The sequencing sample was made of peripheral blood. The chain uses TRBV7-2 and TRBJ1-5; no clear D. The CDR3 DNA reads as TGTGCCAGCAGCTCCACAAATCAGCCCCAGCATTTT. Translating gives CASSSTNQPQHF.